This passage covers 20 T cell receptor beta chains from one sample sequenced in a study of blood T cells in healthy people across ages. Next came a second PCR, run for about 7 to 12 cycles, which used a sample-barcoded 5' primer along with a J-beta primer mix. MiXCR was run by TCRdb on the 5' RACE reads, yielding one entry per CDR3 protein. Here the sample spans 540,000 or so distinct CDR3 sequences, around 48% being singletons. The sequencing sample was made of blood. Source of these receptors: a man older than 75 in good health.

This chain connects TRBV12-3 or TRBV12-4 to TRBJ1-5; D is possibly TRBD1 (5 bases). The length of the CDR3 is 15 residues. V was pared by 6 bases and J by 1 base, with 13 bases between. The CDR3 region has the DNA TGTGCCAGCAGCCTAGGACACTGGAGCAATCAGCCCCAGCATTTT. This sequence encodes CASSLGHWSNQPQHF.

The chain employs TRBV6-2 or TRBV6-3 and TRBJ1-5; D is perhaps TRBD1 (6 bases). CDR1 MNHEY and CDR2 SVGEGT come from the germline V gene. V lost 6 bases and J 0 bases, leaving 12 bases between the germline ends. CDR3 length equals 15 residues. This CDR3 reads CASSLTGTSNQPQHF. CDR3 in DNA: TGTGCCAGCAGCCTTACAGGGACTAGCAATCAGCCCCAGCATTTT.

This sequence joins TRBV7-2 and TRBJ2-7; 8 bases fit TRBD2. This CDR3 spans 16 amino acids. The germline gives CDR1 SGHTA, CDR2 FQGNSA. J was trimmed by 5 bases and V by 5 bases; bases with no gene match: 14. The CDR3 loop reads CASSPTTSAGTNEQYF. DNA for the CDR3: TGTGCCAGCAGCCCAACGACTAGCGCAGGGACCAACGAGCAGTACTTC.

The CDR3 region is CASSRGLSETQYF. CDR3 nucleotide sequence: TGTGCCAGCAGTAGGGGGCTGAGCGAGACCCAGTACTTC. The gene calls are TRBV7-2 and TRBJ2-5; 7 bases line up with TRBD1. V was pared by 6 bases and J by 5 bases, with 6 bases of the junction left unmatched. The CDR3 sequence is 13 residues long. Germline V lookup: CDR1 SGHTA, CDR2 FQGNSA.

J is TRBJ2-3 and V is TRBV5-1; TRBD1 matches 8 bases. The V and J ends lost 4 bases and 2 bases, in that order; junction bases with no gene match: 6. This CDR3 is 15 amino acids long. The germline gives CDR1 SGHRS, CDR2 YFSETQ. The DNA of the CDR3 is TGCGCCAGCAGCCCTATGGACAGGGACACAGATACGCAGTATTTT. Its translation: CASSPMDRDTDTQYF.

The CDR3 here is CASSQPQGNEQFF. The CDR3 nucleotides read TGTGCCAGCAGCCAACCACAGGGAAATGAGCAGTTCTTC. The chain links TRBV3-1 to TRBJ2-1, with D possibly TRBD1 on 6 matching bases. Germline loops: CDR1 LGHDT, CDR2 YNNKEL (reference sequence). This CDR3 contains 13 residues. The V end lost 2 bases, the J end lost 7 bases, and 9 bases lay between the germline ends.

V gene TRBV20-1 combines with J gene TRBJ2-7, with TRBD2 matching 8 bases. Germline CDR1 and CDR2: DFQATT and SNEGSKA (reference sequence). CDR3 size: 12 residues. After removal of 1 base from V and 6 bases from J, the junction contained 2 bases not matched to a gene. The CDR3 DNA is TGCAGTGCTAGAGTAGGGACTAGCGAGCAGTACTTC. Protein: CSARVGTSEQYF.

The J gene is TRBJ1-1, the V gene TRBV7-2; possible D gene TRBD1, 5 bases. Trimming left V 4 bases short and J 1 base short, with 13 bases between. The germline CDR1 and CDR2 sequences are SGHTA and FQGNSA. The CDR3 is 15 amino acids. DNA of the CDR3: TGTGCCAGCAGCTCCCACGGGACTGGGAACACTGAAGCTTTCTTT. It is translated as CASSSHGTGNTEAFF.

CDR3 DNA: TGTGCCAGCTCACCTAGCGGGAGAGTGGGCAATGAGCAGTTCTTC. Its protein product is CASSPSGRVGNEQFF. V usage is TRBV18 and J usage is TRBJ2-1; 9 nucleotides match TRBD2. The CDR3 is made up of 15 amino acids. V was pared by 3 bases and J by 6 bases, with 6 bases of the junction left unmatched. CDR1 KGHSH and CDR2 LQKENI come from the germline V gene.

The V and J genes are TRBV13 and TRBJ1-2; TRBD1 matches 10 bases. V shed 5 bases and J 6 bases; nucleotides not matched to a gene: 9. Germline CDR1 and CDR2: PRHDT and FYEKMQ (reference sequence). The CDR3 has 15 residues. This chain's CDR3 is CASSRRDRGSHGYTF. The CDR3 DNA reads TGTGCCAGCAGCCGGAGGGACAGGGGTTCTCATGGCTACACCTTC.

As to this clonotype: A read error may produce the germline difference seen at one junction end. The rearrangement uses TRBV20-1 and TRBJ2-1; D might be TRBD2 (5 bases). The germline CDR1 and CDR2 sequences are DFQATT and SNEGSKA (reference sequence). This CDR3 spans 13 amino acids. The CDR3 DNA reads as TGCAGTGCTAGAGTGGCGGGCCATAATGAGCGGTTCTTC. Residues: CSARVAGHNERFF.

The DNA of the CDR3 is TGCAGTGCTAGGGGGACTCCGAGGGAGCAGTTCTTC. Protein: CSARGTPREQFF. The chain links TRBV20-1 to TRBJ2-1; D perhaps matches TRBD2 (6 bases). Germline-derived CDR1 and CDR2 are DFQATT and SNEGSKA (reference sequence). Trimming removed 3 bases at V and 10 bases at J, with 13 bases between. This CDR3 has 12 residues.

This clonotype was counted between two and nine times. The CDR3 is CASSVQTSDNNEQFF. CDR3 nucleotides: TGCGCCAGCAGCGTCCAGACTAGCGACAACAATGAGCAGTTCTTC. J is TRBJ2-1 and V is TRBV5-1, with 8 bases matching TRBD2. V shed 4 bases and J 5 bases; nucleotides not matched to a gene: 8. Germline values: CDR1 SGHRS, CDR2 YFSETQ. This CDR3 spans 15 amino acids.

This clonotype was seen many times. The chain is built from TRBV6-6 and TRBJ1-1; D is possibly TRBD1 (6 bases). Per the germline V gene, CDR1 is MNHNY and CDR2 is SVGAGI (reference sequence). The CDR3 spans 15 residues. V lost 5 bases and J lost 4, with 17 bases in between. The CDR3: CASSPSSGQFTEAFF. The CDR3 DNA follows: TGTGCCAGCAGTCCCTCCTCAGGACAGTTCACTGAAGCTTTCTTT.

V gene TRBV6-1 combines with J gene TRBJ2-1; D might be TRBD2 (6 bases). There are 14 residues in the CDR3. The germline gives CDR1 MNHNS, CDR2 SASEGT. V lost 0 bases and J 4 bases, leaving 7 bases between the germline ends. The CDR3 protein is CASSEAGTYNEQFF. CDR3 in DNA: TGTGCCAGCAGTGAAGCCGGGACTTACAATGAGCAGTTCTTC.

The chain couples TRBV14 to TRBJ2-1, with TRBD2 matching over 13 bases. The CDR3 runs to 14 residues. V trimming: 3 bases; J trimming: 10 bases; junction bases outside the gene matches: 3. Germline V gene sequence: CDR1 SGHDN, CDR2 FVKESK. The CDR3 loop is CASSHLLAGGEQFF. The CDR3 DNA sequence: TGTGCCAGCAGCCACCTACTAGCGGGGGGGGAGCAGTTCTTC.

The chain has TRBV7-2 and TRBJ1-5; D not certain. CDR3 length: 14 residues. Germline V gene lookup returns CDR1 SGHTA and CDR2 FQGNSA. V was shortened by 7 bases and J by 5 bases, with 15 bases between the two germline ends. In DNA form, the CDR3 reads TGTGCCAGCACCACAGAGGGTTTCGATCAGCCCCAGCATTTT. Translation: CASTTEGFDQPQHF.

The rearrangement uses TRBV20-1 and TRBJ1-2; D remains ambiguous. Germline V gene sequence: CDR1 DFQATT, CDR2 SNEGSKA (reference sequence). The V gene lost 0 bases and the J gene lost 6 bases, with 11 bases spanning the gap. The CDR3 is 13 residues long. CDR3 amino acids: CSAREAGEHGYTF. DNA of the CDR3: TGCAGTGCTAGAGAGGCCGGGGAACATGGCTACACCTTC.

The rearrangement uses TRBV7-9 and TRBJ2-6; D ambiguous. The ends were cut back, 3 bases at V and 2 bases at J, with 5 bases in the middle. CDR3 length: 14 residues. The germline CDR1 and CDR2 sequences are SEHNR and FQNEAQ (reference sequence). CDR3: CASSLNPGANVLTF. CDR3 bases: TGTGCCAGCAGCTTGAATCCTGGGGCCAACGTCCTGACTTTC. The whole variable domain, remainder taken from reference TRBV7-9 and TRBJ2-6, is DTGVSQNPRHKITKRGQNVTFRCDPISEHNRLYWYRQTLGQGPEFLTYFQNEAQLEKSRLLSDRFSAERPKGSFSTLEIQRTEQGDSAMYLCASSLNPGANVLTFGAGSRLTVL.

In this sample, this clonotype turned up many times. V gene TRBV9 combines with J gene TRBJ2-5; D is uncertain. This CDR3 is built from 16 residues. V was trimmed by 0 bases and J by 4 bases, leaving 16 bases between them. Germline CDR1 reads SGDLS; CDR2 reads YYNGEE. This CDR3 reads CASSVGSRPVGETQYF. DNA for the CDR3: TGTGCCAGCAGCGTAGGGTCCCGGCCAGTTGGAGAGACCCAGTACTTC.